These 23 T cell receptor beta chains were all obtained from the same sample, sequenced in a study of Ad26.COV2.S vaccination and SARS-CoV-2 variants. Treatment meaning: approximately 18 received Ad26.COV2.S at low or high dose, single or two shots; 5 received placebo; per-sample allocation not given. It was on day 63 after the first vaccine or placebo injection that samples were taken. The table came from immunoSEQ multiplex PCR; TCRdb's copy has only in-frame clones and leaves some out. In the table there are about 450,000 clones, 75% to 90% of which are singletons. This specimen was peripheral blood, taken in a trial of Ad26.COV2.S vaccine versus placebo. These receptors all stem from a person aged 18 to 65 who received the Ad26.COV2.S COVID-19 vaccine or a placebo.

Regarding this clone: Sequence at one end of the junction differs from germline and may be a read error. The chain is built from TRBV7-7 and TRBJ2-1, with TRBD2 matching 10 bases. Germline V lookup: CDR1 SSHAT, CDR2 FNYEAQ (reference sequence). The length of the CDR3 is 16 residues. CDR3 sequence: CASSLGGLAGVDEQFF. CDR3 DNA: TGTGCTAGCAGCTTGGGTGGGCTAGCGGGGGTGGATGAGCAGTTCTTC. Looking up the rest from reference TRBV7-7 and TRBJ2-1 gives the full variable domain: GAGVSQSPRYKVTKRGQDVTLRCDPISSHATLYWYQQALGQGPEFLTYFNYEAQPDKSGLPSDRFSAERPEGSISTLTIQRTEQRDSAMYRCASSLGGLAGVDEQFFGPGTRLTVL.

This chain links TRBV5-1 with TRBJ1-2, with a weak D call TRBD1 (5 bases). The length of the CDR3 is 15 residues. V was clipped by 0 bases and J by 3 bases, with 12 bases between them. Germline V gene data show CDR1 as SGHRS and CDR2 as YFSETQ. The CDR3 reads CASSLGAGQDYGYTF. The CDR3 bases are TGCGCCAGCAGCTTGGGGGCAGGGCAGGACTATGGCTACACCTTC.

The rearrangement uses TRBV14 and TRBJ1-3; D unresolved. Trimming left V 1 base short and J 11 bases short, with 15 bases between. CDR3 length: 14 amino acids. CDR1 SGHDN and CDR2 FVKESK come from the germline V gene. DNA for the CDR3: TGTGCCAGCAGCCAAGCGGGAGGATGGACGGCCATATATTTT. The encoded protein is CASSQAGGWTAIYF.

The chain combines TRBV5-1 with TRBJ2-1; 8 bases are a match to TRBD2. The ends lost 0 bases at V and 6 bases at J; junction bases unmatched: 5. The CDR3 totals 15 residues. Germline-derived CDR1 and CDR2 are SGHRS and YFSETQ. The CDR3 region is CASSLGAGVSNEQFF. In nucleotides, the CDR3 is TGCGCCAGCAGCTTGGGAGCGGGAGTGTCCAATGAGCAGTTCTTC.

This clone was recorded once. DNA for the CDR3: TGTGCCAGCAGCTTCACGGGGAGCACTGAAGCTTTCTTT. Its protein product is CASSFTGSTEAFF. The V call is TRBV7-9, the J call TRBJ1-1; no reliable D call. The CDR3 is made up of 13 amino acids. Trimming cost V 3 bases and J 4 bases, with 9 bases left between them. CDR1 is SEHNR, CDR2 FQNEAQ, per germline (reference sequence).

The rearrangement uses TRBV3-1 (or the pseudogene TRBV3-2) and TRBJ1-1; perhaps TRBD1 as D (5 bases). Trimming removed 1 base from V and 0 bases from J, with 9 bases in between. The CDR3 contains 15 residues. Per germline, CDR1 LGHDT and CDR2 YNNKEL (reference sequence). The CDR3 coding sequence is TGTGCCAGCAGCCAAGGGCGGGGGATGAACACTGAAGCTTTCTTT. As protein: CASSQGRGMNTEAFF.

V gene TRBV28 combines with J gene TRBJ1-1; D remains unclear. Germline V CDR1 and CDR2: MDHEN, SYDVKM. Trimming removed 4 bases at V and 8 bases at J, with 20 bases between. The length of the CDR3 is 15 residues. Here the CDR3 DNA reads TGTGCCAGCAGTTATACACTAACCGTCGTAAAAGAAGCTTTCTTT. Translation: CASSYTLTVVKEAFF.

Worth noting for this clone: Other DNA sequences from this sample encode an identical CDR3 as well. The chain links TRBV18 to TRBJ2-7, with TRBD1 matching over 7 bases. The germline V gene has CDR1 KGHSH and CDR2 LQKENI. This CDR3 has 13 residues. V shed 3 bases, J shed 4 bases, and the junction held 3 bases outside the gene matches. The CDR3 spells CASSPGTAYEQYF. Here the CDR3 DNA reads TGTGCCAGCTCACCGGGGACAGCATACGAGCAGTACTTC.

J is TRBJ1-5 and V is TRBV10-3; the match to TRBD1 covers 9 bases. The CDR3 covers 15 residues. The ends lost 4 bases at V and 6 bases at J; junction bases unmatched: 7. Per germline, CDR1 ENHRY and CDR2 SYGVKD. The CDR3 bases are TGTGCCATCAGTGCGGGACAGGGTTTGAGTCAGCCCCAGCATTTT. Translating gives CAISAGQGLSQPQHF.

The chain is built from TRBV28 and TRBJ2-1, with TRBD1 matching over 11 bases. The trim removed 2 bases at V and 8 bases at J, leaving 11 bases unmatched. CDR3 length equals 17 residues. Per germline, CDR1 MDHEN and CDR2 SYDVKM. The CDR3 protein is CASSLPAGTGGRDEQFF. The CDR3 nucleotides read TGTGCCAGCAGTTTACCCGCCGGGACAGGGGGTAGGGATGAGCAGTTCTTC.

The chain has TRBV7-2 and TRBJ2-7, with TRBD2 identical over 9 bases. V shed 2 bases and J 7 bases; nucleotides not matched to a gene: 9. Germline V gene data show CDR1 as SGHTA and CDR2 as FQGNSA. The CDR3 is 15 amino acids. This CDR3 is CASSLTTSGPLEQYF. CDR3 sequence (DNA): TGTGCCAGCAGCTTAACGACTAGCGGCCCACTGGAGCAGTACTTC.

This chain joins TRBV9 and TRBJ2-1; 10 positions match TRBD1. The CDR3 runs to 18 residues. Germline trimming cut 1 base from V and 2 bases from J; bases unmatched to any gene: 9. Germline V gene lookup returns CDR1 SGDLS and CDR2 YYNGEE. The chain's CDR3 is CASSVIGEGTGAYNEQFF. CDR3 coding DNA: TGTGCCAGCAGCGTAATCGGCGAAGGGACAGGGGCCTACAATGAGCAGTTCTTC.

The chain joins TRBV27 to TRBJ2-7, with D possibly called TRBD1 or TRBD2 (6 bases each). With 0 bases removed from V and 4 bases from J, the gap between germline ends came to 16 bases. Germline values: CDR1 MNHEY, CDR2 SMNVEV (reference sequence). This CDR3 has 16 amino acids. CDR3 nucleotide sequence: TGTGCCAGCAGTTTATCCGCCGGGGGCTGGGGGTACGAGCAGTACTTC. Its translation is CASSLSAGGWGYEQYF.

CDR3 in DNA: TGTGCCAGCACCCCCTCCGGCGGAGGCGGGGGGGCGATAAATGAGCAGTTCTTC. It yields the protein CASTPSGGGGGAINEQFF. The V gene is TRBV7-2, the J gene TRBJ2-1; 9 bases agree with TRBD2. J was trimmed by 7 bases and V by 7 bases; bases with no gene match: 20. The CDR3 sequence is 18 residues long. Germline-derived CDR1 and CDR2 are SGHTA and FQGNSA.

The chain employs TRBV2 and TRBJ2-7, with a tentative D call TRBD1 (5 bases). The CDR3 totals 14 residues. Trimming took 7 bases from V and 1 from J, leaving 14 bases between them. Germline assignment: CDR1 SNHLY and CDR2 FYNNEI. This CDR3 is CASTGRGGSYEQYV. CDR3 sequence (DNA): TGTGCCAGCACCGGAAGGGGCGGTTCCTACGAGCAGTACGTC.

V is TRBV4-3 and J is TRBJ1-1, with D possibly matching TRBD1 (5 bases). CDR3 length: 15 amino acids. CDR1 and CDR2 (germline): LGHNA, YSLEER. V gave up 1 base and J gave up 3 bases, with 12 bases separating them. CDR3 DNA sequence: TGCGCCAGCAGCCAAGTTGACAGTTCTTACACTGAAGCTTTCTTT. This translates into CASSQVDSSYTEAFF.

The chain uses TRBV5-4 and TRBJ1-1; possible D gene TRBD1, 5 bases. The CDR3 totals 15 residues. Germline V gene lookup returns CDR1 SGHNT and CDR2 YYREEE (reference sequence). The V and J ends lost 2 bases and 1 base respectively, with 12 bases between them. This chain's CDR3 is CASSLPGPRNTEAFF. Here the CDR3 DNA reads TGTGCCAGCAGCTTACCGGGACCGAGGAACACTGAAGCTTTCTTT.

In this sample, this clone turned up once. The chain carries TRBV28 and TRBJ2-5, with D perhaps matching TRBD1 or TRBD2 (6 bases each). V was shortened by 1 base and J by 1 base, with 10 bases between the two germline ends. The CDR3 sequence is 15 residues long. The germline V gene encodes CDR1 MDHEN and CDR2 SYDVKM. The DNA of the CDR3 is TGTGCCAGCAGTTTATCTGGAGGGGGCCAAGAGACCCAGTACTTC. Its translation: CASSLSGGGQETQYF. The full variable domain, rest sourced from reference TRBV28 and TRBJ2-5, is DVKVTQSSRYLVKRTGEKVFLECVQDMDHENMFWYRQDPGLGLRLIYFSYDVKMKEKGDIPEGYSVSREKKERFSLILESASTNQTSMYLCASSLSGGGQETQYFGPGTRLLVL.

The chain carries TRBV24-1 and TRBJ2-3; 8 bases map to TRBD2. CDR1 is KGHDR, CDR2 SFDVKD, per germline. The CDR3 length is 15 residues. Losses at the gene ends were 2 bases for V and 3 bases for J; bases not matched to a gene: 3. The CDR3 is CATSDSGRGTDTQYF. In nucleotides, the CDR3 is TGTGCCACCAGTGATTCCGGGAGGGGGACAGATACGCAGTATTTT.

The gene calls are TRBV6-5 and TRBJ2-2, with unresolved D. The CDR3 loop spans 13 amino acids. CDR1 is MNHEY, CDR2 SVGAGI, per germline. V was trimmed by 4 bases and J by 4 bases, leaving 7 bases between them. The CDR3 DNA follows: TGTGCCAGCAGTTGGTCGACCACCGGGGAGCTGTTTTTT. Translation gives CASSWSTTGELFF.

The V call is TRBV11-3, the J call TRBJ2-3; weak D call: TRBD2 (5 bases). The germline gives CDR1 SGHNT, CDR2 YENEEA. V dropped 0 bases and J dropped 4 bases, with 8 bases sitting between them. This CDR3 is built from 14 residues. CDR3 bases: TGTGCCAGCAGCTTAGATAGGAGGCCAGATACGCAGTATTTT. Its protein is CASSLDRRPDTQYF.

The count of this clone is one. The chain has TRBV5-1 and TRBJ2-2; D is unresolved. V lost 1 base to trimming and J lost 5 bases, with 9 bases between them. This CDR3 has 14 amino acids. Germline V gives CDR1 SGHRS, CDR2 YFSETQ. The CDR3 DNA reads as TGCGCCAGCAGCTTGCAGGAGCGTACCGGGGAGCTGTTTTTT. It codes for CASSLQERTGELFF.

The rearrangement uses TRBV11-2 and TRBJ1-4; 7 nucleotides match TRBD1. The germline gives CDR1 SGHAT, CDR2 FQNNGV. The CDR3 loop spans 13 amino acids. V dropped 5 bases and J dropped 7; count of bases not matched to a gene: 4. CDR3 loop: CASSTRQGEKLFF. Written as DNA, the CDR3 is TGTGCCAGCAGCACCCGACAGGGTGAAAAACTGTTTTTT.